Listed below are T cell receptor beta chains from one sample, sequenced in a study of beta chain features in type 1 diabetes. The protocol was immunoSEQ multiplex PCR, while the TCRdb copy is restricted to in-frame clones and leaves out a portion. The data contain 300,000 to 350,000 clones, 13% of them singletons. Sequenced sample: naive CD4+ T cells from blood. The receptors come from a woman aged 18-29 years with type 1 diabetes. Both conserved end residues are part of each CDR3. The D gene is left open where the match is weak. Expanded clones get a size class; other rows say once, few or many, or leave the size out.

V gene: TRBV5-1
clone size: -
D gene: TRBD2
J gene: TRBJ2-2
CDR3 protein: CASSFGLAGGTGELFF
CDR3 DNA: TGCGCCAGCAGCTTCGGGCTAGCGGGAGGCACCGGGGAGCTGTTTTTT

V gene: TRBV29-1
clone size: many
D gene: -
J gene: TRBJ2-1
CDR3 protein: CSVVRSKGLFF
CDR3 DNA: TGCAGCGTTGTAAGGTCGAAGGGACTGTTCTTC

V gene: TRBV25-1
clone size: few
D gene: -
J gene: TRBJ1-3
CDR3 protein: CASSDLTGDSGNTIYF
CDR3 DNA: TGTGCCAGCAGTGATCTGACGGGGGACTCTGGAAACACCATATATTTT

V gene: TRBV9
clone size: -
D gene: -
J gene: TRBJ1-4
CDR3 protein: CASSVWGRGNEKLFF
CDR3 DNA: TGTGCCAGCAGCGTCTGGGGGCGCGGCAATGAAAAACTGTTTTTT

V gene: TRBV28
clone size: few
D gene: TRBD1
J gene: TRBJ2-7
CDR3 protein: CASSLNSPGQGAYEQYF
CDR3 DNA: TGTGCCAGCAGTCTAAATTCCCCGGGACAGGGTGCCTACGAGCAGTACTTC

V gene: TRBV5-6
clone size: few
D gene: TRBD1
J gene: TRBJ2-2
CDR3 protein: CASSRTGAGGELFF
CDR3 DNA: TGTGCCAGCAGCCGGACAGGGGCCGGCGGGGAGCTGTTTTTT

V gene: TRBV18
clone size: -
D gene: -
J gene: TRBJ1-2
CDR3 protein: CASSPVGGTVNYGYTF
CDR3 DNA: TGTGCCAGCTCACCCGTCGGCGGTACCGTAAACTATGGCTACACCTTC

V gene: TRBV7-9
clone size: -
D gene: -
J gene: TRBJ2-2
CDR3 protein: CASRPPGQNTGELFF
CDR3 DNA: TGTGCCAGCAGACCCCCGGGACAGAACACCGGGGAGCTGTTTTTT

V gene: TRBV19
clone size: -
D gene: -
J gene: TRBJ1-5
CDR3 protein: CASSSQSGNQPQHF
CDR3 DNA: TGTGCCAGTAGTAGCCAATCGGGGAATCAGCCCCAGCATTTT

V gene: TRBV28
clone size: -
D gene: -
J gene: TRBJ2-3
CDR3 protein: CASSLRGRATDTQYF
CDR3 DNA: TGTGCCAGCAGTTTGAGAGGCAGGGCCACAGATACGCAGTATTTT

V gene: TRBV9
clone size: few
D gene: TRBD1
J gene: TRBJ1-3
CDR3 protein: CASSLNRGPTGNTIYF
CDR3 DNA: TGTGCCAGCAGCTTGAACAGGGGACCCACCGGAAACACCATATATTTT

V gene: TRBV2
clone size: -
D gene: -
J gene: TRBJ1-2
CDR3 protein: CASTPGNSGDGYTF
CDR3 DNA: TGTGCCAGCACCCCAGGGAACTCGGGGGATGGCTACACCTTC

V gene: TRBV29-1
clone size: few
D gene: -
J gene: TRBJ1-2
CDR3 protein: CSVGSAYTLGYTF
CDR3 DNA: TGCAGCGTTGGTTCAGCGTACACCCTCGGCTACACCTTC

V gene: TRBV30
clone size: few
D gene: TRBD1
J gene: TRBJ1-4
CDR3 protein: CAGRGPLDEKLFF
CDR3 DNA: TGTGCCGGAAGGGGGCCTCTTGATGAAAAACTGTTTTTT

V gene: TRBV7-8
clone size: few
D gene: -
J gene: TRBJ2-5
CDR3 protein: CASSPFRGETQYF
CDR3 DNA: TGTGCCAGCAGCCCGTTTAGGGGAGAGACCCAGTACTTC

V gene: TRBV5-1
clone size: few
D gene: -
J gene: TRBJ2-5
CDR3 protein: CASSRGHLADQETQYF
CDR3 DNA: TGCGCCAGCAGCAGGGGTCATTTAGCAGATCAAGAGACCCAGTACTTC

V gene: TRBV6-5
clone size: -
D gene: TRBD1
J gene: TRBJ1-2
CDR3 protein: CASSYSTGGGYTF
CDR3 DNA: TGTGCCAGCAGTTACTCGACAGGGGGGGGCTACACCTTC

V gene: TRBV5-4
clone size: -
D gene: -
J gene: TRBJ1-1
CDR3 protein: CASSLLGRNTEAFF
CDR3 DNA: TGTGCCAGCAGCTTGTTGGGCAGGAACACTGAAGCTTTCTTT

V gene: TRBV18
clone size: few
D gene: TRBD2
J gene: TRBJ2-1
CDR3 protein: CASSPTQKLAGVYYNEQFF
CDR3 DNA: TGTGCCAGCTCACCGACACAGAAACTAGCGGGAGTGTACTACAATGAGCAGTTCTTC

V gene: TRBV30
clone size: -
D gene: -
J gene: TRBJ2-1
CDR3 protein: CAWRQRRSYNEQFF
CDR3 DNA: TGTGCCTGGAGGCAGCGGCGCTCCTACAATGAGCAGTTCTTC

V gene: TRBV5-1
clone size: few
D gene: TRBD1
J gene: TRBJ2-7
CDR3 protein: CASSSYRGPTYEQYF
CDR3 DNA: TGCGCCAGCAGCTCATACAGGGGTCCAACCTACGAGCAGTACTTC

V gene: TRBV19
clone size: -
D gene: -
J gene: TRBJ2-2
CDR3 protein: CASSMSTSANTGELFF
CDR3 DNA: TGTGCCAGTAGTATGAGTACCTCCGCGAACACCGGGGAGCTGTTTTTT

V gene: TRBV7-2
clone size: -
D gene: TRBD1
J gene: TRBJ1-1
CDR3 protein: CASSLFGQGPATNTEAFF
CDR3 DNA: TGTGCCAGCAGCTTATTCGGACAGGGCCCGGCGACGAACACTGAAGCTTTCTTT

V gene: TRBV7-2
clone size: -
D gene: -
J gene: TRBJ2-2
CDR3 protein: CASSHTANTGELFF
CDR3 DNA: TGTGCCAGCAGCCATACAGCGAACACCGGGGAGCTGTTTTTT

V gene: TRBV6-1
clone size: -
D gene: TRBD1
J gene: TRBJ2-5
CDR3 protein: CASSTGGTRETQYF
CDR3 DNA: TGTGCCAGCTCAACAGGGGGCACACGGGAGACCCAGTACTTC

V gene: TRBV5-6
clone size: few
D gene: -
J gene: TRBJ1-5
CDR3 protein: CASSRRQGGNQPQHF
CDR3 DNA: TGTGCCAGCAGCCGCCGGCAGGGTGGCAATCAGCCCCAGCATTTT

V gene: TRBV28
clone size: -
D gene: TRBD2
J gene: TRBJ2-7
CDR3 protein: CASSSPSGGRNF
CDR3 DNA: TGTGCCAGCAGTTCCCCTTCGGGAGGAAGGAACTTC

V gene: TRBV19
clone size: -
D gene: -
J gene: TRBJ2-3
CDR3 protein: CASTYYPGNTQYF
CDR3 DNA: TGTGCCAGTACCTACTATCCGGGAAATACGCAGTATTTT

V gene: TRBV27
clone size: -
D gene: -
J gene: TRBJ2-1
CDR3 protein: CASSSRGPEQFF
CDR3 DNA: TGTGCCAGCAGTTCCAGGGGCCCGGAGCAGTTCTTC

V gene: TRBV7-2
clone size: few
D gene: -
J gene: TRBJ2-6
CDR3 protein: CASSFWGAGANVLTF
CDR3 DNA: TGTGCCAGCAGCTTCTGGGGGGCTGGGGCCAACGTCCTGACTTTC

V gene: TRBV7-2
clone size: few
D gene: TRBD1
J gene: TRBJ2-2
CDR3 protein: CASSPDRGNTGELFF
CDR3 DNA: TGTGCCAGCAGCCCAGACAGGGGGAACACCGGGGAGCTGTTTTTT

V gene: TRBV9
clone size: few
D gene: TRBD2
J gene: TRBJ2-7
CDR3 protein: CASSVASGSVYEQYF
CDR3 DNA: TGTGCCAGCAGCGTAGCTAGCGGGAGTGTGTACGAGCAGTACTTC

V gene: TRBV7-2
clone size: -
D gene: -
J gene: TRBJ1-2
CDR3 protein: CASSPGGTEAIYGYTF
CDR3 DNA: TGTGCCAGCAGCCCCGGAGGGACCGAGGCTATTTATGGCTACACCTTC

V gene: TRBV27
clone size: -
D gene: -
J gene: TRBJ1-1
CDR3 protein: CASSPFLRRRNTEAFF
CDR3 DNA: TGTGCCAGCAGTCCCTTTTTGCGGCGGAGGAACACTGAAGCTTTCTTT